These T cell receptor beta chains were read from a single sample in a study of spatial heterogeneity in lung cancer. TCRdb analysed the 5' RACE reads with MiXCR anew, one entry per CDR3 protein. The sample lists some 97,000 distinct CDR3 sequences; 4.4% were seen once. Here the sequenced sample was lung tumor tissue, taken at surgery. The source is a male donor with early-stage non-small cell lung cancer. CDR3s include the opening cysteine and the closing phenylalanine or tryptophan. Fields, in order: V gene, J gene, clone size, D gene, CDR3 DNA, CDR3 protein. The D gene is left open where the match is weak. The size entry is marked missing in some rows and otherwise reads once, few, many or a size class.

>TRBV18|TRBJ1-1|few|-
TGTGCCAGCTCACCATACGGGGCCGCTGAAGCTTTCTTT
CASSPYGAAEAFF
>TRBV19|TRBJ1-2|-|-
TGTGCCAGTAGTACCACTACCTTCGGCTATGGCTACACCTTC
CASSTTTFGYGYTF
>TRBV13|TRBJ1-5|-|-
TGTGCCAGCAGCTTAGGGTTGGGCAGGGACAGCAATCAGCCCCAGCATTTT
CASSLGLGRDSNQPQHF
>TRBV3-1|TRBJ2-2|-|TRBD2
TGTGCCAGCAGCCAAACGACTAGCGGGAGGACCGGGGAGCTGTTTTTT
CASSQTTSGRTGELFF
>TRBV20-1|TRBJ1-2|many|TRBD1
TGCAGTGCTAGAGACAAGTCAGCGACAGGGCGTAGATCTCTTACTAACTATGGCTACACCTTC
CSARDKSATGRRSLTNYGYTF
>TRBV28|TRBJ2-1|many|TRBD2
TGTGCCAGCAGAAAGTTCTCTCCCCGACTAGCAGGTACCAAGAGCTCCTACAATGAGCAGTTCTTC
CASRKFSPRLAGTKSSYNEQFF
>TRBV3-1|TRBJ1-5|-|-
TGTGTCAGCAGCCGGGGGGACGGTCAGCCCCAGCATTTT
CVSSRGDGQPQHF
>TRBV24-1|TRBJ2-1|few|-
TGTGCCACCAGTGATTTGCCGTGGGATGAGCAGTTCTTC
CATSDLPWDEQFF
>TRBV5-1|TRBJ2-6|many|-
TGCGCCAGCAGATACGAGCCACGGGCGAGCTCTGGGGCCAACGTCCTGACTTTC
CASRYEPRASSGANVLTF
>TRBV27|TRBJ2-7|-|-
TGTGCCAGCACTCCGCTCGGCGGGTCCTACGAGCAGTACTTC
CASTPLGGSYEQYF
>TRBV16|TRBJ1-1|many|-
TGTGCCAGCAGCCAAGGACAGTGGGGAAACACTGAAGCTTTCTTT
CASSQGQWGNTEAFF
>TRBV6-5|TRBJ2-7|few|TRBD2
TGTGCCAGCAGCCGCCAGGGAGGGGTCTACGAGCAGTACTTC
CASSRQGGVYEQYF
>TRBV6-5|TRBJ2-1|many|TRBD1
TGTGCCAGCAAGATACAGGGGGCGGCTGAGCAGTTCTTC
CASKIQGAAEQFF
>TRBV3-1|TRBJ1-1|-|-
TGTGCCAGCAGCCAGAAGGGTTCTGGCACTGAAGCTTTCTTT
CASSQKGSGTEAFF
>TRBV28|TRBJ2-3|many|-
TGTGCCAGCAGAAATAGCGGAACAGATACGCAGTATTTT
CASRNSGTDTQYF
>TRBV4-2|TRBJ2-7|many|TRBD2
TGTGCCAGCAGCCAGACCAGCGGGAGTCCCGACGAGCAGTACTTC
CASSQTSGSPDEQYF
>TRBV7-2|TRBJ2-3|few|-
TGTGCCAGCAGCTTTAGGGCCTCAGATACGCAGTATTTT
CASSFRASDTQYF
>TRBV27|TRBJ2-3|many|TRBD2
TGTGCCAGCAGTCCCCTCCAAGCGGGAGTGAGAGATACGCAGTATTTT
CASSPLQAGVRDTQYF
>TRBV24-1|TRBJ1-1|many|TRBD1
TGTGCCACCAGTGGATCGGGACAGTCAGACGAAGCTTTCTTT
CATSGSGQSDEAFF
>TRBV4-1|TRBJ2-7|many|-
TGCGCCAGCAGCCAATTGGGGCGATTAGGGGACGAGCAGTACTTC
CASSQLGRLGDEQYF
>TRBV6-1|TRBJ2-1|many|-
TGTGCCAGCAGACTGTACTACAATGAGCAGTTCTTC
CASRLYYNEQFF
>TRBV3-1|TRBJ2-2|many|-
TGTGCCAGCAAAGGGACAAGAGCCCCCGGGGAGCTGTTTTTT
CASKGTRAPGELFF
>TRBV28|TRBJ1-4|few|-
TGTGCCAGCAGTTTAGTAAGGACGCAGGATGAAAAACTGTTTTTT
CASSLVRTQDEKLFF
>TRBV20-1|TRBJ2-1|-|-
TGCAGTGCTAGTCAGCCTGCCGCATCCTACAATGAGCAGTTCTTC
CSASQPAASYNEQFF
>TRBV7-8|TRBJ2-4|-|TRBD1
TGTGCCAGCAGCTTAGCGGGCAGGGGGCAATACCTAGCCAAAAACATTCAGTACTTC
CASSLAGRGQYLAKNIQYF
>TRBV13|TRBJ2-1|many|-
TGTGCCAGCAGCTCCTTTAGGGAGCAGTTCTTC
CASSSFREQFF
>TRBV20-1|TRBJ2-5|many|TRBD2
TGCAGTGCTAGCAAACTTCCGGGACTAGCGGGAGAGACCCAGTACTTC
CSASKLPGLAGETQYF
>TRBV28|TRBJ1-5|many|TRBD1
TGTGCCAGCAGTTTTATACAGGGGAGCAATCAGCCCCAGCATTTT
CASSFIQGSNQPQHF
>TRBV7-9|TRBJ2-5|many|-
TGTGCCAGCAGCTACCGCGGAGGGGAAGAGACCCAGTACTTC
CASSYRGGEETQYF
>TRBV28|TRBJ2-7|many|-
TGTGCCAGCAGTTTTGGCCTCGTGGAACCATCCTACGAGCAGTACTTC
CASSFGLVEPSYEQYF
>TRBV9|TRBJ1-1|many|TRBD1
TGTGCCAGCAGCGTAGTGGACAGGGGACGGACTGAAGCTTTCTTT
CASSVVDRGRTEAFF
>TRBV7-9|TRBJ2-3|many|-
TGTGCCAGCACCTGGATCGCCGCAGGCACAGATACGCAGTATTTT
CASTWIAAGTDTQYF
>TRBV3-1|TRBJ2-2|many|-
TGTGCCAGCAGCCAAGTTGGGGGCGTGGGCACCGGGGAGCTGTTTTTT
CASSQVGGVGTGELFF
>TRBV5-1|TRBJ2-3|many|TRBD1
TGCGCCAGCAGCCACGGGACAGCCACAGATACGCAGTATTTT
CASSHGTATDTQYF
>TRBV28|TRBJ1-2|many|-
TGTGCCAGCAGTTTGATAGGGGCCCCCTACACCTTC
CASSLIGAPYTF
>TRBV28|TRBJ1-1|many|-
TGTGCCAGCAGTTTCCCGTCGAACACTGAAGCTTTCTTT
CASSFPSNTEAFF
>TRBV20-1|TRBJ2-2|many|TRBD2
TGCAGTGCTCCAGGACTAGCGGGAGGCGGGACCGGGGAGCTGTTTTTT
CSAPGLAGGGTGELFF
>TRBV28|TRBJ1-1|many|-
TGTGCCAGCAGTCCCGGGGACCGATACACTGAAGCTTTCTTT
CASSPGDRYTEAFF
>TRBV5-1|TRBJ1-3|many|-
TGCGCCAGCAGCTCGGACAGTGCCTCTGGAAACACCATATATTTT
CASSSDSASGNTIYF
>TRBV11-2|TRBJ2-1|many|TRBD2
TGTGCCAGCAGCTTGCGGGGGTACAATGAGCAGTTCTTC
CASSLRGYNEQFF
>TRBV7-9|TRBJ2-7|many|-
TGTGCCAGCAGCCTAGAGTTAGGGTCCTCCTACGAGCAGTACTTC
CASSLELGSSYEQYF
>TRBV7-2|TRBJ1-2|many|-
TGTGCCAGCAGCCCTGGGAGAAGGAACTATGGCTACACCTTC
CASSPGRRNYGYTF
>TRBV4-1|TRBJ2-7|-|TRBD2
TGCGCCAGCAGCCAGGACGGGGGGTACGAGCAGTACTTC
CASSQDGGYEQYF
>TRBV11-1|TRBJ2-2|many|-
TGTGCCAGCAGCTTAAACCGGCGGGAGCTGTTTTTT
CASSLNRRELFF
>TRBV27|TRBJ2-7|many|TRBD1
TGTGCCAGCAGTTTAAGGGGACAGGGGTACGAGCAGTACTTC
CASSLRGQGYEQYF
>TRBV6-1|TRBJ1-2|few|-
TGTGCCAGCACCCTAGCGGGACCTCACTATGGCTACACCTTC
CASTLAGPHYGYTF
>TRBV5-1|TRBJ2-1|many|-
TGCGCCAGCAGCTTGGCCAAGCTGGGTTGGAGGGATGAGCAGTTCTTC
CASSLAKLGWRDEQFF
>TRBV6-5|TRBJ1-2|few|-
TGTGCCAGCAGTTACTCGTTTGGTTATGGCTACACCTTC
CASSYSFGYGYTF
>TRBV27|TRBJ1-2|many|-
TGTGCCAGCAGTTCCAGCACCCTCTATGGCTACACCTTC
CASSSSTLYGYTF
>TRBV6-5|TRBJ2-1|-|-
TGTGCCAGCAGTTACATGGACAGCTACAATGAGCAGTTCTTC
CASSYMDSYNEQFF
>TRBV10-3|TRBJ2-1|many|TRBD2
TGTGCCATCAGTGAGTCGTGGGCTAGCGGGACTCTCGGTGATGAGCAGTTCTTC
CAISESWASGTLGDEQFF
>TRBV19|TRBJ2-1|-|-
TGTGCCAGTAGTAAGCAACCCGGCGGTGAGCAGTTCTTC
CASSKQPGGEQFF
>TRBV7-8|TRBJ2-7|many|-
TGTGCCAGCAGCTTATTTCCGGATCCCTACGAGCAGTACTTC
CASSLFPDPYEQYF
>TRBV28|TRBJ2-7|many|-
TGTGCCAGCAGTCCCGTCGACAGGTCTGGAGGCGAGCAGTACTTC
CASSPVDRSGGEQYF
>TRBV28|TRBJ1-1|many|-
TGTGCCAGCAGTTACAGGGATGAAGCTTTCTTT
CASSYRDEAFF